The clone carrying this TCR beta chain was seen ten or more times. Its antigen remains unknown. The ends were cut back, 2 bases at V and 1 base at J, with 8 bases in the middle. Per germline, CDR1 SNHLY and CDR2 FYNNEI. The CDR3 is 14 residues long. These data come from a study of neurological immune-mediated disorders. As for the study in general: Secondary progressive disease was present in 3, and relapsing-remitting disease in about 30, of the approximately 35 multiple sclerosis patients. Findings and limits, study-wide: On phylogenetic grouping, the repertoires of 18 of 34 multiple sclerosis patients fell within one related-CDR3 cluster, constituting a possible signature. None of the CDR3 amino acid sequences of expanded clones were shared across subjects, and this suggested private repertoires in all groups.

TCRdb reanalysed the 5' RACE reads using MiXCR and keeps one entry per CDR3 protein. The table lists 50,000 to 60,000 distinct CDR3 sequences, 2.5% of them singletons. The study built unsorted libraries from 2 million PBMCs kept at -80 C. Sequencing input: PBMCs. The clonotype was recovered from a man aged 45-60 years with multiple sclerosis. V is TRBV2 and J is TRBJ1-1; unclear D gene. The CDR3 DNA sequence: TGTGCCAGCAGTGAAACTTCGGGGAACACTGAAGCTTTCTTT. This sequence encodes CASSETSGNTEAFF.